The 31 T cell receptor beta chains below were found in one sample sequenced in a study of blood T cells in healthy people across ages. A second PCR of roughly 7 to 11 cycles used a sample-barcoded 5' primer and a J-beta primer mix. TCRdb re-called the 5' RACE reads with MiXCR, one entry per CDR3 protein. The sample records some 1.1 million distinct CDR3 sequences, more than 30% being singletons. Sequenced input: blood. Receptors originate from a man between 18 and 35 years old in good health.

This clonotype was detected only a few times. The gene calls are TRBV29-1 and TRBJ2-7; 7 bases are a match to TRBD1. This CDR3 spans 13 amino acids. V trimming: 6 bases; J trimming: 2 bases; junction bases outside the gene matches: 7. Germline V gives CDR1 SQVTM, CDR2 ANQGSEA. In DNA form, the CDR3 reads TGCAGCGTCTTAACCGGGACAGCCTACGAGCAGTACTTC. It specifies CSVLTGTAYEQYF.

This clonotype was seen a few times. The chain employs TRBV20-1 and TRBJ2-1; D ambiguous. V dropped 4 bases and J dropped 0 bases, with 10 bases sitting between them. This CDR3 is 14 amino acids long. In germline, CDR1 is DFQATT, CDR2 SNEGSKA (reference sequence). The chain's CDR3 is CSAIGLNSYNEQFF. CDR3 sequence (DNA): TGCAGTGCTATTGGGCTGAACTCCTACAATGAGCAGTTCTTC.

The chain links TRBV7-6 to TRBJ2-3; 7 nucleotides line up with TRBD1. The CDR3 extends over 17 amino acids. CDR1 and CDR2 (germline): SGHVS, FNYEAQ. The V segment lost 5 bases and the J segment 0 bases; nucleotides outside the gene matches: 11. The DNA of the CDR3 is TGTGCCAGCAGCCTCAATGACAGGGCCACTAGCACAGATACGCAGTATTTT. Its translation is CASSLNDRATSTDTQYF.

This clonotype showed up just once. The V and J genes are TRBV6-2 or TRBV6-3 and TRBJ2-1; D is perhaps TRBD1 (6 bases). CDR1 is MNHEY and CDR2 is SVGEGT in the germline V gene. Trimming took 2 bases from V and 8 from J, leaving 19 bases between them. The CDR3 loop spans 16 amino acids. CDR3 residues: CASSYPPMEPGDEQFF. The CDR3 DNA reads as TGTGCCAGCAGTTACCCCCCCATGGAACCAGGGGATGAGCAGTTCTTC.

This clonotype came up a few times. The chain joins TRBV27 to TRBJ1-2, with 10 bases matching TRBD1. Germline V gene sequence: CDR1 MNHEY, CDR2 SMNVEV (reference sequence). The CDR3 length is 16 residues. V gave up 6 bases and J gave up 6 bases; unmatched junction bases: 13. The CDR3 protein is CASRKTGGAKLNGYTF. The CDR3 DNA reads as TGTGCCAGCAGAAAGACAGGGGGCGCCAAGTTGAATGGCTACACCTTC.

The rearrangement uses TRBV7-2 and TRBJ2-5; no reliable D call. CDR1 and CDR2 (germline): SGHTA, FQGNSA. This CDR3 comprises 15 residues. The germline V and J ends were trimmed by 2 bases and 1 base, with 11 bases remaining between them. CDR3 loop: CASSLNTGSQETQYF. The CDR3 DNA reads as TGTGCCAGCAGCTTAAACACCGGAAGCCAAGAGACCCAGTACTTC. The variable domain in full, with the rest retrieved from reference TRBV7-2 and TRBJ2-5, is GAGVSQSPSNKVTEKGKDVELRCDPISGHTALYWYRQSLGQGLEFLIYFQGNSAPDKSGLPSDRFSAERTGGSVSTLTIQRTQQEDSAVYLCASSLNTGSQETQYFGPGTRLLVL.

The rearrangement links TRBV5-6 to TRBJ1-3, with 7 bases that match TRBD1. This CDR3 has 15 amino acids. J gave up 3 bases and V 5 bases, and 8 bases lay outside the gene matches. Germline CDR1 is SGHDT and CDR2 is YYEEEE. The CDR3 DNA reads TGTGCCAGCAGTCCAGACAGGGTACTTGGAAACACCATATATTTT. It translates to CASSPDRVLGNTIYF. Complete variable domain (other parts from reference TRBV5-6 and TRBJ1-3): DAGVTQSPTHLIKTRGQQVTLRCSPKSGHDTVSWYQQALGQGPQFIFQYYEEEERQRGNFPDRFSGHQFPNYSSELNVNALLLGDSALYLCASSPDRVLGNTIYFGEGSWLTVV.

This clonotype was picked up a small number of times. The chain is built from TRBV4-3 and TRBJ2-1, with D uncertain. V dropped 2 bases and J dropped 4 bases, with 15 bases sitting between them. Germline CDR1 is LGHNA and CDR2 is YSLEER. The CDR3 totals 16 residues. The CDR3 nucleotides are TGCGCCAGCAGCCAACGTTTATCTCTGGGATACAATGAGCAGTTCTTC. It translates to CASSQRLSLGYNEQFF.

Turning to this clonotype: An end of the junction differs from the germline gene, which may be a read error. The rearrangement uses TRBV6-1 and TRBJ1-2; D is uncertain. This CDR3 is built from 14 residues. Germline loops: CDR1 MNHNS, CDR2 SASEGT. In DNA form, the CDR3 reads TGTGCCAGCAGCCCCTCGCAGGCTAACTATGGCTGCACCTTC. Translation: CASSPSQANYGCTF.

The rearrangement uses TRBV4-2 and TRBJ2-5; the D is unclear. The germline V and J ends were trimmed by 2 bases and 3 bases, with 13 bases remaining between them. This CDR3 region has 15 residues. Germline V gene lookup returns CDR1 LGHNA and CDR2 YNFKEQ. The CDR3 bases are TGTGCCAGCAGCCAACAGAACGATTTCAAAGAGACCCAGTACTTC. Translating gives CASSQQNDFKETQYF.

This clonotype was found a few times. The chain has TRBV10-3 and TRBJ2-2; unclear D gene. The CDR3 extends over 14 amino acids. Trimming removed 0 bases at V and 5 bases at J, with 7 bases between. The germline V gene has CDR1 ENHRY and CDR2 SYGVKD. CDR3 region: CAISESLVTGELFF. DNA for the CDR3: TGTGCCATCAGTGAGTCGCTTGTTACCGGGGAGCTGTTTTTT.

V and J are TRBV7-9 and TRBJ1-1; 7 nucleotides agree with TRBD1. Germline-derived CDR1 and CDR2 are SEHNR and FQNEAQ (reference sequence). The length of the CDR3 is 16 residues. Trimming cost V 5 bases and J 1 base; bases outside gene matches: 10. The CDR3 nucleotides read TGTGCCAGCAGCCGAGGACAGGTGGGGACGAACACTGAAGCTTTCTTT. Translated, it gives CASSRGQVGTNTEAFF.

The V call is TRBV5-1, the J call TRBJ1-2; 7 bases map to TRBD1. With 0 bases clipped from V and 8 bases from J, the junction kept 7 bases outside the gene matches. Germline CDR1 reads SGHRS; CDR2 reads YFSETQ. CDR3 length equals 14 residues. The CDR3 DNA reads TGCGCCAGCAGCTTGGCCCAGGGGGAGGCCGGCTACACCTTC. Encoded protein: CASSLAQGEAGYTF.

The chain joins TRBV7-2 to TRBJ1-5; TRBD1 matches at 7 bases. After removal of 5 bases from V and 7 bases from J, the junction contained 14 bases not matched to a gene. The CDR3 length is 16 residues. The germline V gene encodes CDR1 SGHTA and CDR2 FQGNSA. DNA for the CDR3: TGTGCCAGCAGCCCCCGACAGGGTGTGCTTTTGCAGCCCCAGCATTTT. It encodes CASSPRQGVLLQPQHF.

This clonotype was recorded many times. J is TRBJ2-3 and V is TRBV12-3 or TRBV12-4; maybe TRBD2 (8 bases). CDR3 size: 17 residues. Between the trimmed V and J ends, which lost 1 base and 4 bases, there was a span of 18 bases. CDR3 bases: TGTGCCAGCAGTTTAGGCCCGGGACTAGGGGGCGCAGATACGCAGTATTTT. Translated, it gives CASSLGPGLGGADTQYF.

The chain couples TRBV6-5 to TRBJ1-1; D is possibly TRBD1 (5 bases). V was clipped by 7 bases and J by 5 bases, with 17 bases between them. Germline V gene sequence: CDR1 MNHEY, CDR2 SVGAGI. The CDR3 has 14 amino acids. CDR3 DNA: TGTGCCAGCACTCACGGGGGGGGAGTAACTGAAGCTTTCTTT. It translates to CASTHGGGVTEAFF.

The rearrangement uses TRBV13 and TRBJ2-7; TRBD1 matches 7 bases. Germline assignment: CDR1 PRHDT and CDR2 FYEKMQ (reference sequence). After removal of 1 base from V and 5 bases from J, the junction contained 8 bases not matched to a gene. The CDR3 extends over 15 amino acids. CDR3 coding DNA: TGTGCCAGCAGCTTAGCGGTCGACAGGGCCAACGAGCAGTACTTC. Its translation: CASSLAVDRANEQYF.

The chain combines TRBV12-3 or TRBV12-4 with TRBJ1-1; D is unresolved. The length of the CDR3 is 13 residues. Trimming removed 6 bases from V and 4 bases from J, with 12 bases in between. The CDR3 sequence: CASRRTKGTEAFF. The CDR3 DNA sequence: TGTGCCAGCAGGCGGACCAAAGGCACTGAAGCTTTCTTT.

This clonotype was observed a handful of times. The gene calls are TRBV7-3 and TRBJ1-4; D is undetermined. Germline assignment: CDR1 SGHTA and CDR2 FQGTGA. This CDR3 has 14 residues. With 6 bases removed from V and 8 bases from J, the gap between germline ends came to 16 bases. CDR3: CASRGQALCEKLFF. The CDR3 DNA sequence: TGTGCCAGCAGAGGGCAGGCTCTGTGCGAAAAACTGTTTTTT.

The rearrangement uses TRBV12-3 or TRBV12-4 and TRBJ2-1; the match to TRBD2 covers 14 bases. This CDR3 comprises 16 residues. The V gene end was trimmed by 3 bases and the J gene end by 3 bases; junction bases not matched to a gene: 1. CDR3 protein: CASSFGTSGGYNEQFF. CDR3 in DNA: TGTGCCAGCAGTTTTGGGACTAGCGGGGGCTACAATGAGCAGTTCTTC.

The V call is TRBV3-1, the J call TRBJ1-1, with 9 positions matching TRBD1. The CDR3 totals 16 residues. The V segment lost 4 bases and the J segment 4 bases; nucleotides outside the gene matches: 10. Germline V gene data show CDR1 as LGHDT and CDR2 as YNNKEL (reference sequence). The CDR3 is CASSRPGTGFGTEAFF. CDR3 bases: TGTGCCAGCAGCCGTCCCGGGACAGGGTTCGGCACTGAAGCTTTCTTT. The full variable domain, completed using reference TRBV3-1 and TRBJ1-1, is DTAVSQTPKYLVTQMGNDKSIKCEQNLGHDTMYWYKQDSKKFLKIMFSYNNKELIINETVPNRFSPKSPDKAHLNLHINSLELGDSAVYFCASSRPGTGFGTEAFFGQGTRLTVV.

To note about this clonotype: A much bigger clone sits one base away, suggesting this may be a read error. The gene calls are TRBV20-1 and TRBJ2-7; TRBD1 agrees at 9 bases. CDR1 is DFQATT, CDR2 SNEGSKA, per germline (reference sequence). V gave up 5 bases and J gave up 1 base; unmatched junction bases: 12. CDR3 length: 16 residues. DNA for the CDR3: TGCAGTGCTGGGACAGGGCGGTTAAATAAGTCCTACGAGCAGTACTTC. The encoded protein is CSAGTGRLNKSYEQYF.

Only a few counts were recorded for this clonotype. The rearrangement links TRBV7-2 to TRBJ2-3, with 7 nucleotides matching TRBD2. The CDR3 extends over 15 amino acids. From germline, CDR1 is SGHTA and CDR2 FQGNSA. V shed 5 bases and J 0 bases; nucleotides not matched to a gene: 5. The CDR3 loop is CASSAAGISTDTQYF. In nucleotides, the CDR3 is TGTGCCAGCAGCGCAGCGGGGATTAGCACAGATACGCAGTATTTT.

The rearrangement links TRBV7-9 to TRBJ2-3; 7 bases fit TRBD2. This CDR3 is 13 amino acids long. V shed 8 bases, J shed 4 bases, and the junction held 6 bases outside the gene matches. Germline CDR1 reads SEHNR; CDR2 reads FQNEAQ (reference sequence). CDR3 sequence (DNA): TGTGCCAGCGCATTAGCGGGCGCAGATACGCAGTATTTT. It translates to CASALAGADTQYF.

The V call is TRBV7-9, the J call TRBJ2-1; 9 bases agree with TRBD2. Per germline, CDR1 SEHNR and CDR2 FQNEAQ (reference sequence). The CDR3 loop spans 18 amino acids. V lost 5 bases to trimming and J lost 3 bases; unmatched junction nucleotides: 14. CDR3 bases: TGTGCCAGCAGCCCAAGCGGGGGGTCGGGGGAAGACTACAATGAGCAGTTCTTC. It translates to CASSPSGGSGEDYNEQFF.

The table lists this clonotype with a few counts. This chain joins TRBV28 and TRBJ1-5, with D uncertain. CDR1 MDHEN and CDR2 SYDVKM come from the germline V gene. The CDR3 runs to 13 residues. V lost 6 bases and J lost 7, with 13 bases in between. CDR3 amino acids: CASRLEVVQPQHF. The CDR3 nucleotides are TGTGCCAGCAGGTTAGAAGTGGTCCAGCCCCAGCATTTT.

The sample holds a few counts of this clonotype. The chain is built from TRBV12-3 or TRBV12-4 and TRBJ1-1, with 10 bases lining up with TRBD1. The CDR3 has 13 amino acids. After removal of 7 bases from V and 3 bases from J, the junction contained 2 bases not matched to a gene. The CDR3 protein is CASTGQGDTEAFF. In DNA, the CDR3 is TGTGCCAGCACTGGACAGGGGGACACTGAAGCTTTCTTT.

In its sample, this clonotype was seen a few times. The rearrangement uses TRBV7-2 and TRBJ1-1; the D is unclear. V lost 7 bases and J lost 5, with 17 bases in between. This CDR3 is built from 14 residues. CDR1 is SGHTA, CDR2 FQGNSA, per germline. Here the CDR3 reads CASKKSSIATEAFF. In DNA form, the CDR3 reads TGTGCCAGCAAAAAGAGCTCAATTGCGACTGAAGCTTTCTTT.

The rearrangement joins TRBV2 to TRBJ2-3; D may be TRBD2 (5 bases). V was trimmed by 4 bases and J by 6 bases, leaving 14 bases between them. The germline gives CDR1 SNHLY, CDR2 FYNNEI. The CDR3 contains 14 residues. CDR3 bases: TGTGCCAGCAGTGCCTTTCGGGGTCCGGATACGCAGTATTTT. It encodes CASSAFRGPDTQYF.

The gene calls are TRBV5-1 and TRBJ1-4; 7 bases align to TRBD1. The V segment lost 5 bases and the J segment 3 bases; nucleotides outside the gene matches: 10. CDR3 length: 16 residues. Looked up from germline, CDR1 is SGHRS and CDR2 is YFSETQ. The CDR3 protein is CASRQAYRGANEKLFF. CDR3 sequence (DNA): TGCGCCAGCAGACAAGCCTACAGGGGAGCTAATGAAAAACTGTTTTTT.

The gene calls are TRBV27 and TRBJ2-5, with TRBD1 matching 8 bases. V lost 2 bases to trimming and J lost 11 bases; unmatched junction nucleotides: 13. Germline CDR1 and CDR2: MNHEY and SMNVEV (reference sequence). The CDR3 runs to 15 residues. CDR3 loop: CASSLTVPGGNEQYF. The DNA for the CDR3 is TGTGCCAGCAGTTTAACGGTCCCAGGGGGCAATGAGCAGTACTTC.